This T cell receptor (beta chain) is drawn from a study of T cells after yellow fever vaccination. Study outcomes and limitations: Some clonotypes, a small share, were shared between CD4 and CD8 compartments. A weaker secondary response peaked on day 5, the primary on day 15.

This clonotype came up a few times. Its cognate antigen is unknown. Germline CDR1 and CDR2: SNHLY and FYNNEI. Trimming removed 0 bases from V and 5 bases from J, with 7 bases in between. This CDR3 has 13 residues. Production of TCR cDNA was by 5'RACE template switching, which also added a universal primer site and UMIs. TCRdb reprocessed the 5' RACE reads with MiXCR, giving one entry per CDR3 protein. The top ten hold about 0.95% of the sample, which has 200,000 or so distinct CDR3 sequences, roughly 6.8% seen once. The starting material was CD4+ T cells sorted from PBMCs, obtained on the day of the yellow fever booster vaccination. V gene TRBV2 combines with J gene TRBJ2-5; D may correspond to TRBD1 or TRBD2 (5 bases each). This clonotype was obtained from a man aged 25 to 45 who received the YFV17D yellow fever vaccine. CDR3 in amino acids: CASSEARGETQYF. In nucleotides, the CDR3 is TGTGCCAGCAGTGAAGCTCGGGGCGAGACCCAGTACTTC.